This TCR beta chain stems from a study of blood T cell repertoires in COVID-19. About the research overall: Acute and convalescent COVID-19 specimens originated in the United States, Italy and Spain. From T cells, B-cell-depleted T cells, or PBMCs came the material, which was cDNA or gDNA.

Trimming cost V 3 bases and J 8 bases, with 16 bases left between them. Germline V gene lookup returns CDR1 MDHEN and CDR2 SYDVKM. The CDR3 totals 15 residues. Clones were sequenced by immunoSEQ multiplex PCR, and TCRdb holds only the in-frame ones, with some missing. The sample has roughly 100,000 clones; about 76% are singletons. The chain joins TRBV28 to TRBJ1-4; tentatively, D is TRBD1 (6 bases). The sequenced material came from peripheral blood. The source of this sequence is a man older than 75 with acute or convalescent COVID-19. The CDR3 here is CASSFMGAKAEKLFF. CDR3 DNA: TGTGCCAGCAGTTTTATGGGGGCGAAGGCCGAAAAACTGTTTTTT.